The clone carrying this T cell receptor beta chain appeared once. The data stem from a study of blood T cell repertoires in COVID-19. In the study overall: COVID-19 samples, acute and convalescent, were from the United States, Italy and Spain. PBMCs, B-cell-depleted T cells, or T cells provided the cDNA or gDNA that made up the material.

Profiling relied on immunoSEQ multiplex PCR, and the TCRdb table lists in-frame clones only, not all of them. The top ten hold around 1% of the sample, which has 200,000 or so clones, 70% to 90% seen once. Patients at the Seattle site were enrolled during active infection and followed longitudinally. The sample was peripheral blood. The sequence was obtained from a man aged 60 to 69 with COVID-19, enrolled during active disease.

The CDR3 spells CASSLIQGTEAFF. CDR3 in DNA: TGTGCCAGCAGCTTAATACAGGGAACTGAAGCTTTCTTT. J is TRBJ1-1 and V is TRBV7-9; tentative D call: TRBD1 (6 bases). The CDR3 spans 13 residues. Germline values: CDR1 SEHNR, CDR2 FQNEAQ (reference sequence). Trimming cost V 2 bases and J 5 bases, with 9 bases left between them.